This T cell receptor beta chain was sequenced for a study of shared clonotypes between healthy human individuals. Assay execution took place at the deep level. Measured with immunoSEQ multiplex PCR; TCRdb has only the in-frame clones, and not every one. The sample yields roughly 1,100,000 clones, approximately 68% seen once. A note on this clone: No antigen is known for it.

General study results and limits: The low donor count limited represented genetic and exposure-history diversity.

The source of this sequence is a man between 18 and 35 years old in good health. Sequenced material: memory CD4+ T cells sorted from blood. Subset specified: CD45RA-negative fraction.

The CDR3 reads CASSQENYGYTF. CDR3 bases: TGTGCCAGCAGCCAAGAAAACTATGGCTACACCTTC. V is TRBV14 and J is TRBJ1-2; D is undetermined. The CDR3 has 12 residues. The germline CDR1 and CDR2 sequences are SGHDN and FVKESK. Trimming pared 0 bases from V and 2 bases from J, leaving 1 base between.